Below, one T cell receptor beta chain is given with its context. Its antigen remains unidentified. Germline V gene sequence: CDR1 SGHAT, CDR2 FQDESV (reference sequence). Trimming at V came to 4 bases and at J to 7 bases, leaving 7 bases not matched to a gene. The CDR3 runs to 15 residues. This record comes from a study of cytomegalovirus exposure and HLA in healthy donors. General observations from the study: Reported results showed that the classifier diagnosed cytomegalovirus status with high specificity and sensitivity. TCR beta sequences numbering 15,000 to 20,000 were associated with HLA alleles at 0.05 false discovery rate in a later analysis. Association of a missense DCLRE1C variant with TCR beta V- and J-gene trimming was reported in a later analysis.

The PCR contained 60 Vbeta and 13 Jbeta primers. Clones were sequenced by immunoSEQ multiplex PCR, and TCRdb holds only the in-frame ones, with some missing. The sample has fewer than 120,000 clones; around 80% are singletons. This clonotype was sampled from a man aged 25 to 45 in good health and CMV-seropositive. Sequencing input: PBMCs. J is TRBJ1-6 and V is TRBV11-1; the match to TRBD1 covers 7 bases. Written as DNA, the CDR3 is TGTGCCAGCAGCTGGGAAAGACAGGGCAATTCACCCCTCCACTTT. Translated: CASSWERQGNSPLHF.